These 20 T cell receptor beta chains share one sample of origin, sequenced in a study of shared T cell receptors in the human thymus. Libraries were prepared by immunoSEQ multiplex PCR; TCRdb keeps only in-frame clonotypes and omits some of them. The sample lists approximately 490,000 clones, 70% to 80% occurring once. The sample was also linked to a second study, of human thymus T cells.

Material for sequencing was thymocytes. The receptors stem from a boy younger than two with a congenital heart defect.

This clone has a single count. The V call is TRBV5-4, the J call TRBJ2-1; 7 nucleotides match TRBD1. The V segment lost 1 base and the J segment 7 bases; nucleotides outside the gene matches: 5. This CDR3 spans 14 amino acids. CDR1 is SGHNT, CDR2 YYREEE, per germline (reference sequence). CDR3 sequence (DNA): TGTGCCAGCAGCTTGAGGGGGCGCAGGAATGAGCAGTTCTTC. This translates into CASSLRGRRNEQFF.

V is TRBV27 and J is TRBJ2-7; 7 nucleotides line up with TRBD1. CDR1 MNHEY and CDR2 SMNVEV come from the germline V gene (reference sequence). V was clipped by 10 bases and J by 4 bases; unmatched bases: 16. CDR3 length equals 15 residues. CDR3 loop: CATPGDRDRKYEQYF. CDR3 DNA sequence: TGTGCCACCCCTGGGGATCGGGACAGAAAATACGAGCAGTACTTC.

The genes are TRBV19 and TRBJ2-1; 10 bases agree with TRBD2. Germline V CDR1 and CDR2: LNHDA, SQIVND (reference sequence). CDR3 length: 17 residues. With V trimmed by 4 bases and J by 10 bases, 16 bases remained unmatched. The CDR3 DNA sequence: TGTGCCAGTAGTACAAAAAGCGGGCTAGCGGGAGATCAGGAGCAGTTCTTC. Translating gives CASSTKSGLAGDQEQFF.

The gene calls are TRBV2 and TRBJ1-4; a possible D gene is TRBD1 (6 bases). CDR1 and CDR2 from the germline V gene are SNHLY and FYNNEI. The CDR3 has 16 residues. Trimming removed 8 bases at V and 8 bases at J, with 24 bases between. The CDR3 region has the DNA TGTGCCAGCCACAGGGCAGGGCCTTTCTATGGGGAAAAACTGTTTTTT. Its translation is CASHRAGPFYGEKLFF.

This clone was picked up a small number of times. The V and J genes are TRBV30 and TRBJ2-3; 7 nucleotides line up with TRBD2. CDR1 GTSNPN and CDR2 SVGIG come from the germline V gene (reference sequence). CDR3 length: 17 residues. V lost 2 bases to trimming and J lost 0 bases; unmatched junction nucleotides: 11. CDR3 protein: CAWSWREPHTSTDTQYF. The CDR3 region has the DNA TGTGCCTGGAGTTGGCGGGAGCCCCACACTAGCACAGATACGCAGTATTTT.

This clone was seen a single time. The rearrangement joins TRBV27 to TRBJ2-3; 8 bases are a match to TRBD2. Germline CDR1 reads MNHEY; CDR2 reads SMNVEV (reference sequence). Trimming cost V 3 bases and J 6 bases; bases outside gene matches: 8. The CDR3 runs to 15 residues. As DNA, the CDR3 is TGTGCCAGCAGTTTGGGACTAGGGAGTATGGATACGCAGTATTTT. Translation: CASSLGLGSMDTQYF.

This clone has just one count. J is TRBJ2-2 and V is TRBV10-1; D gene unclear. The CDR3 runs to 14 residues. CDR1 and CDR2 (germline): WNHNN, SYGVQD (reference sequence). V was clipped by 6 bases and J by 0 bases, with 8 bases between them. As DNA, the CDR3 is TGCGCCAGCAGCAGGTCCGCGAACACCGGGGAGCTGTTTTTT. Translated: CASSRSANTGELFF.

The genes are TRBV15 and TRBJ2-2; 12 bases align to TRBD2. The CDR3 runs to 19 residues. Germline V gene lookup returns CDR1 LNHNV and CDR2 YYDKDF (reference sequence). The junction had 15 bases not matched to a gene; V was cut back by 7 bases and J by 3 bases. The CDR3 DNA reads TGTGCCACCAACCAACTAGCGGGAGGAAAATTGGTCGACACCGGGGAGCTGTTTTTT. Its translation is CATNQLAGGKLVDTGELFF.

V and J are TRBV6-5 and TRBJ1-2, with D tentatively TRBD1 (5 bases). V lost 7 bases to trimming and J lost 8 bases, with 17 bases between them. The CDR3 is 13 amino acids. Germline lookup yields CDR1 MNHEY and CDR2 SVGAGI. CDR3: CASTLRPGKGYTF. The CDR3 DNA reads TGTGCCAGCACCTTGAGACCAGGGAAAGGCTACACCTTC.

This chain links TRBV6-4 with TRBJ2-1, with 12 nucleotides matching TRBD1. CDR3 length: 16 amino acids. The V segment lost 6 bases and the J segment 5 bases; nucleotides outside the gene matches: 8. The germline V gene encodes CDR1 MRHNA and CDR2 SNTAGT. The CDR3: CASRLRDRGPHNEQFF. CDR3 DNA: TGTGCCAGCAGACTAAGGGACAGGGGGCCCCACAATGAGCAGTTCTTC.

J is TRBJ2-1 and V is TRBV29-1; 9 positions agree with TRBD2. The V and J ends lost 3 bases and 5 bases, in that order; junction bases with no gene match: 26. This CDR3 is built from 21 residues. Germline V gives CDR1 SQVTM, CDR2 ANQGSEA. The CDR3 sequence: CSVERGGEWEGARGGNNEQFF. The CDR3 bases are TGCAGCGTTGAGCGGGGGGGGGAGTGGGAGGGGGCCAGGGGGGGGAACAATGAGCAGTTCTTC.

The V and J genes are TRBV11-2 and TRBJ2-5, with 13 bases fitting TRBD2. This CDR3 region has 15 residues. Germline V gene data show CDR1 as SGHAT and CDR2 as FQNNGV. V trimming: 5 bases; J trimming: 5 bases; junction bases outside the gene matches: 5. In DNA, the CDR3 is TGTGCCAGCAGCAAACTAGCGGGAGGGCCGGAGACCCAGTACTTC. This codes for CASSKLAGGPETQYF.

V gene TRBV27 combines with J gene TRBJ2-7; the match to TRBD1 covers 7 bases. The germline gives CDR1 MNHEY, CDR2 SMNVEV (reference sequence). J gave up 4 bases and V 5 bases, and 23 bases lay outside the gene matches. The CDR3 is 19 residues long. The chain's CDR3 is CASSPTDRESDRGVYEQYF. CDR3 in DNA: TGTGCCAGCAGTCCGACAGACAGGGAATCAGACAGAGGGGTTTACGAGCAGTACTTC.

The chain employs TRBV9 and TRBJ1-2; no clear D. Trimming left V 4 bases short and J 4 bases short, with 26 bases between. This CDR3 has 18 residues. Germline V gene lookup returns CDR1 SGDLS and CDR2 YYNGEE. DNA of the CDR3: TGTGCCAGCAGCCCGAGCCTGAGGGTACTCCCAAATCGCTATGGCTACACCTTC. Its translation: CASSPSLRVLPNRYGYTF. Based on the CDR3 plus reference TRBV9 and TRBJ1-2, the full variable domain is DSGVTQTPKHLITATGQRVTLRCSPRSGDLSVYWYQQSLDQGLQFLIQYYNGEERAKGNILERFSAQQFPDLHSELNLSSLELGDSALYFCASSPSLRVLPNRYGYTFGSGTRLTVV.

V usage is TRBV30 and J usage is TRBJ2-1, with D perhaps TRBD1 (6 bases). This CDR3 comprises 14 residues. Per the germline V gene, CDR1 is GTSNPN and CDR2 is SVGIG (reference sequence). The CDR3 is CASGVARNYNEQFF. As DNA, the CDR3 is TGTGCTTCAGGGGTTGCTAGGAACTACAATGAGCAGTTCTTC.

The chain joins TRBV14 to TRBJ1-5; 8 bases fit TRBD1. CDR3 length: 16 residues. Per germline, CDR1 SGHDN and CDR2 FVKESK. The ends lost 10 bases at V and 0 bases at J; junction bases unmatched: 11. The CDR3 nucleotides read TGTGCCACCCCTGACAGGGGCGCTTATAGCAATCAGCCCCAGCATTTT. It encodes CATPDRGAYSNQPQHF. Full variable domain (remainder filled in from reference TRBV14 and TRBJ1-5): EAGVTQFPSHSVIEKGQTVTLRCDPISGHDNLYWYRRVMGKEIKFLLHFVKESKQDESGMPNNRFLAERTGGTYSTLKVQPAELEDSGVYFCATPDRGAYSNQPQHFGDGTRLSIL.

This clone appeared a few times. The chain uses TRBV4-3 and TRBJ1-2, with a possible D match to TRBD1 (5 bases). The CDR3 is 15 residues long. Trimming left V 1 base short and J 2 bases short, with 11 bases between. Germline V gene lookup returns CDR1 LGHNA and CDR2 YSLEER. Written as DNA, the CDR3 is TGCGCCAGCAGCCAAGGGTCAGGGCCCAACTATGGCTACACCTTC. Translation gives CASSQGSGPNYGYTF.

This chain links TRBV23-1 with TRBJ2-4; 7 bases are a match to TRBD2. TRBV23-1 is an open reading frame whose function is uncertain. The CDR3 extends over 17 amino acids. After removal of 0 bases from V and 4 bases from J, the junction contained 9 bases not matched to a gene. CDR3 DNA sequence: TGCGCCAGCAGTCAATCGCGGTCGGGAGGCCTGAAAAACATTCAGTACTTC. It translates to CASSQSRSGGLKNIQYF.

Here the CDR3 DNA reads TGTGCCAGCAGTCTCACCCGGACTAGCGGGAGTTACGAGCAGTACTTC. Translating it yields CASSLTRTSGSYEQYF. The V call is TRBV27, the J call TRBJ2-7; 13 bases line up with TRBD2. The V and J ends lost 5 bases and 4 bases, in that order; junction bases with no gene match: 8. From germline, CDR1 is MNHEY and CDR2 SMNVEV (reference sequence). CDR3 size: 16 residues.

The chain employs TRBV5-4 and TRBJ2-1; a possible D gene is TRBD2 (7 bases). Germline lookup yields CDR1 SGHNT and CDR2 YYREEE (reference sequence). V was pared by 3 bases and J by 0 bases, with 10 bases between. The CDR3 extends over 15 amino acids. The CDR3: CASSSRGGSYNEQFF. The CDR3 bases are TGTGCCAGCAGCTCTAGGGGGGGCTCCTACAATGAGCAGTTCTTC.